The 18 T cell receptor beta chains in this list originate from one sample, sequenced in a study of blood T cell repertoires in COVID-19. Repertoires were generated with immunoSEQ multiplex PCR, while TCRdb's copy carries only in-frame clones and drops some. The sample contains 110,000 or so clones, roughly 87% of which appear only once. The sample taken for sequencing was peripheral blood. These receptors were taken from a human donor in a cohort sampled during active COVID-19.

CDR3 residues: CASSLLADTQYF. The CDR3 coding sequence is TGTGCCAGCAGCCTCCTCGCAGATACGCAGTATTTT. J is TRBJ2-3 and V is TRBV7-8, with D hard to call. V was cut by 5 bases and J by 4 bases, with 7 bases left in between. Germline V gene lookup returns CDR1 SGHVS and CDR2 FQNEAQ. The CDR3 is made up of 12 amino acids.

This chain joins TRBV18 and TRBJ2-2; 9 bases are a match to TRBD1. The CDR3 consists of 15 residues. From germline, CDR1 is KGHSH and CDR2 LQKENI. With V trimmed by 5 bases and J by 5 bases, 6 bases remained unmatched. The CDR3 region has the DNA TGTGCCAGCTCAAACAGGGGGCCCGGGACCGGGGAGCTGTTTTTT. Translated: CASSNRGPGTGELFF.

V and J are TRBV3-1 (or the pseudogene TRBV3-2) and TRBJ1-2; the D gene is possibly TRBD1 (6 bases). V lost 3 bases and J lost 1, with 27 bases in between. Per the germline V gene, CDR1 is LGHDT and CDR2 is YNNKEL (reference sequence). The CDR3 is 20 residues long. CDR3 amino acids: CASSHPGGGARMEINYGYTF. CDR3 DNA sequence: TGTGCCAGCAGCCATCCCGGCGGGGGGGCACGGATGGAGATTAACTATGGCTACACCTTC.

V is TRBV7-6 and J is TRBJ2-1; tentative D call: TRBD1 (5 bases). This CDR3 spans 14 amino acids. CDR1 SGHVS and CDR2 FNYEAQ come from the germline V gene. Trimming shortened V by 8 bases and J by 6 bases, and 17 bases separated the two germline ends. CDR3 loop: CASRPGLFVNEQFF. DNA of the CDR3: TGTGCCAGCCGTCCAGGGTTGTTTGTCAATGAGCAGTTCTTC.

This clone was observed a single time. The same CDR3 arises from other DNA sequences in this sample as well. The rearrangement uses TRBV5-1 and TRBJ2-5; 7 positions agree with TRBD1. Unmatched junction bases numbered 1, after V lost 0 bases and J lost 2 bases. Germline V gene sequence: CDR1 SGHRS, CDR2 YFSETQ. The CDR3 loop spans 14 amino acids. The CDR3 region is CASSLGGQQETQYF. CDR3 bases: TGCGCCAGCAGCTTGGGGGGACAGCAAGAGACCCAGTACTTC.

V gene TRBV15 combines with J gene TRBJ2-5, with a tentative D call TRBD1 (7 bases). V was cut by 0 bases and J by 4 bases, with 12 bases left in between. The germline CDR1 and CDR2 sequences are LNHNV and YYDKDF (reference sequence). The CDR3 loop spans 15 amino acids. The CDR3 spells CATSRDGGGGETQYF. The DNA of the CDR3 is TGTGCCACCAGCAGAGATGGAGGGGGCGGAGAGACCCAGTACTTC.

The J gene is TRBJ1-2, the V gene TRBV15; maybe TRBD1 (6 bases). The CDR3 covers 14 residues. Trimming took 0 bases from V and 8 from J, leaving 13 bases between them. In germline, CDR1 is LNHNV, CDR2 YYDKDF (reference sequence). CDR3 region: CATSRDSTGRGYTF. DNA of the CDR3: TGTGCCACCAGCAGAGATTCGACAGGTAGAGGCTACACCTTC.

The chain couples TRBV6-6 to TRBJ2-1; 8 positions agree with TRBD1. This CDR3 region has 14 residues. Germline trimming cut 5 bases from V and 6 bases from J; bases unmatched to any gene: 6. Germline V CDR1 and CDR2: MNHNY, SVGAGI (reference sequence). CDR3 amino acids: CASSPSGQGNEQFF. CDR3 in DNA: TGTGCCAGCAGTCCCTCCGGACAGGGCAATGAGCAGTTCTTC.

This clone has just one count. The chain has TRBV5-1 and TRBJ2-5; 12 bases align to TRBD1. The CDR3 has 17 residues. Per germline, CDR1 SGHRS and CDR2 YFSETQ. J gave up 3 bases and V 1 base, and 7 bases lay outside the gene matches. The CDR3 reads CASSLSGTGGTKETQYF. The CDR3 DNA is TGCGCCAGCAGCTTGTCCGGGACAGGGGGCACGAAAGAGACCCAGTACTTC.

CDR3 in DNA: TGTGCCAGCAGTCCACTGGTGAGGAGCTACAATGAGCAGTTCTTC. Amino acid sequence: CASSPLVRSYNEQFF. The chain recombines TRBV28 with TRBJ2-1, with D unclear. CDR1 and CDR2 (germline): MDHEN, SYDVKM. Trimming took 5 bases from V and 3 from J, leaving 14 bases between them. The CDR3 is 15 amino acids.

This clone came up a few times. V and J are TRBV27 and TRBJ1-4; a weak D match, TRBD1 (5 bases). Germline V gene data show CDR1 as MNHEY and CDR2 as SMNVEV (reference sequence). The V end lost 5 bases, the J end lost 2 bases, and 12 bases lay between the germline ends. The CDR3 is made up of 15 amino acids. The CDR3 DNA is TGTGCCAGCAGTGACCGGGACTTGACTAATGAAAAACTGTTTTTT. The encoded protein is CASSDRDLTNEKLFF. The full variable domain, rest sourced from reference TRBV27 and TRBJ1-4, is EAQVTQNPRYLITVTGKKLTVTCSQNMNHEYMSWYRQDPGLGLRQIYYSMNVEVTDKGDVPEGYKVSRKEKRNFPLILESPSPNQTSLYFCASSDRDLTNEKLFFGSGTQLSVL.

This chain joins TRBV11-2 and TRBJ2-7, with 9 bases lining up with TRBD2. CDR1 and CDR2 (germline): SGHAT, FQNNGV. J was trimmed by 4 bases and V by 4 bases; bases with no gene match: 8. The CDR3 contains 15 residues. The CDR3 sequence: CASSSAVLAGYEQYF. DNA of the CDR3: TGTGCCAGCAGCTCAGCGGTCCTAGCGGGATACGAGCAGTACTTC.

This clone was counted a few times. The chain links TRBV24-1 to TRBJ2-1, with 10 bases identical to TRBD1. V gave up 7 bases and J gave up 7 bases; unmatched junction bases: 3. This CDR3 comprises 13 residues. In germline, CDR1 is KGHDR, CDR2 SFDVKD. In nucleotides, the CDR3 is TGTGCCACCAGGGGACAGGGGAGGAATGAGCAGTTCTTC. Translating gives CATRGQGRNEQFF.

The J gene is TRBJ2-7, the V gene TRBV21-1; the D call TRBD1 from the table was never checked on the DNA. TRBV21-1 is classified as a pseudogene. This CDR3 has 15 amino acids. CDR3 DNA sequence: TGTGCCAGCAGCTACCGGGACAGGGTCTCCTACGAGCAGTACTTC. Protein product: CASSYRDRVSYEQYF.

The gene calls are TRBV27 and TRBJ2-5; 7 nucleotides align to TRBD1. The CDR3 has 13 residues. CDR1 MNHEY and CDR2 SMNVEV come from the germline V gene (reference sequence). J was trimmed by 5 bases and V by 6 bases; bases with no gene match: 6. CDR3 nucleotide sequence: TGTGCCAGCAGAAAAACAGGGGTCGAGACCCAGTACTTC. Its protein is CASRKTGVETQYF.

This chain connects TRBV7-2 to TRBJ1-5, with a possible D match to TRBD1 (6 bases). Trimming shortened V by 2 bases and J by 4 bases, and 15 bases separated the two germline ends. This CDR3 is built from 16 residues. Germline V lookup: CDR1 SGHTA, CDR2 FQGNSA. In DNA form, the CDR3 reads TGTGCCAGCAGCTTAACCGGGCCGAGGGGGAATCAGCCCCAGCATTTT. Translated: CASSLTGPRGNQPQHF. The full variable domain, its missing parts supplied by reference TRBV7-2 and TRBJ1-5, is GAGVSQSPSNKVTEKGKDVELRCDPISGHTALYWYRQSLGQGLEFLIYFQGNSAPDKSGLPSDRFSAERTGGSVSTLTIQRTQQEDSAVYLCASSLTGPRGNQPQHFGDGTRLSIL.

The chain uses TRBV19 and TRBJ2-3, with D tentatively TRBD1 (6 bases). Germline V CDR1 and CDR2: LNHDA, SQIVND (reference sequence). V was clipped by 3 bases and J by 2 bases, with 12 bases between them. This CDR3 contains 15 residues. In DNA form, the CDR3 reads TGTGCCAGTAGTATGTTGGGGACAACCACAGATACGCAGTATTTT. Translating it yields CASSMLGTTTDTQYF. Full variable domain (rest looked up from reference TRBV19 and TRBJ2-3): DGGITQSPKYLFRKEGQNVTLSCEQNLNHDAMYWYRQDPGQGLRLIYYSQIVNDFQKGDIAEGYSVSREKKESFPLTVTSAQKNPTAFYLCASSMLGTTTDTQYFGPGTRLTVL.

This chain connects TRBV28 to TRBJ2-7; 13 bases fit TRBD2. The CDR3 runs to 16 residues. Germline CDR1 is MDHEN and CDR2 is SYDVKM. After removal of 8 bases from V and 0 bases from J, the junction contained 7 bases not matched to a gene. CDR3 sequence: CASRLAGGLSSYEQYF. The CDR3 DNA is TGTGCCAGCCGACTAGCGGGAGGCCTGAGCTCCTACGAGCAGTACTTC.